The clone carrying this TCR beta chain was recorded at least ten times. Its antigen is currently unknown. This entry is derived from a study of early T cells in non-severe SARS-CoV-2 infection. Whole-study context: RNA in bulk from unsorted whole blood was sequenced, and chains were unpaired.

The study, taken as a whole, reports: Using VDJdb, the matching emphasized anti-spike CD8 responses while missing private and CD4 specificities.

Each cDNA molecule carried a unique molecular identifier. Each CDR3 protein is one row after TCRdb ran MiXCR on the 5' RACE reads. The sample has 25,000 to 35,000 distinct CDR3 sequences, less than 6.5% seen once; the top ten hold 3.5%. Trimming took 6 bases from V and 0 from J, leaving 13 bases between them. The CDR3 sequence is 15 residues long. The germline V gene encodes CDR1 MNHEY and CDR2 SVGAGI. This rearrangement joins TRBV6-5 to TRBJ2-3; D call uncertain. Source material: whole blood. This sequence was found in an adult who was a healthcare worker with PCR-confirmed SARS-CoV-2 infection or an uninfected control (not recorded which). Written as DNA, the CDR3 is TGTGCCAGCAGCCGAACCTTGTTTAGCACAGATACGCAGTATTTT. It specifies CASSRTLFSTDTQYF.